The 29 T cell receptor beta chains in this list originate from one sample, sequenced in a study of T-cell reconstitution after alpha-beta-depleted transplantation in children (dated by TCRdb to about 2016). What the treatment or condition label conveys for this sample: allogeneic hematopoietic cell transplantation with graft depleted of TCRalphabeta T cells and CD19 B cells. Library preparation used PCR. Sequenced on an Illumina HiSeq 2500. Molecular barcoding was employed in the preparation of TCR libraries, with unique molecular identifiers being used to normalize TCRbeta repertoire quantification. TCRdb reanalyzed the raw reads on its own, using fastp at Q25 for trimming and MiXCR for clone calling, and kept in-frame beta chains. Rows are unified per CDR3 protein, each entry keeping the most common DNA and genes. In all, the sample holds roughly 790,000 distinct CDR3 sequences, and about 15% of those were seen once. The ten largest make up roughly 5% of the sample.

The sequences come from PBMCs, mostly from graft donor cells, collected 360 days after TCRalphabeta/CD19-depleted stem cell transplant. These TCRs come from a male patient aged 10 to 17 who had a stem cell transplant for acute lymphoblastic leukemia, so the T cells may come from the graft donor.

This clonotype was counted between two and nine times. This chain links TRBV25-1 with TRBJ1-1; D unresolved. This CDR3 spans 12 amino acids. Trimming left V 4 bases short and J 5 bases short, with 8 bases between. CDR1 and CDR2 (germline): MGHDK, SYGVNS. For the CDR3, the DNA is TGTGCCAGCAGTGTAGGGTGGACTGAAGCTTTCTTT. This encodes CASSVGWTEAFF.

This clonotype has more than one count but fewer than ten. The chain uses TRBV6-2 or TRBV6-3 and TRBJ2-7; D ambiguous. The V gene's germline CDR1 is MNHEY and CDR2 SVGEGT. The CDR3 covers 13 residues. V was pared by 0 bases and J by 2 bases, with 5 bases between. CDR3 sequence reads: CASSYSDPYEQYF. CDR3 nucleotides: TGTGCCAGCAGTTACTCTGACCCCTACGAGCAGTACTTC.

V usage is TRBV20-1 and J usage is TRBJ2-6; no reliable D call. The CDR3 loop spans 14 amino acids. Trimming left V 4 bases short and J 3 bases short, with 10 bases between. CDR1 DFQATT and CDR2 SNEGSKA come from the germline V gene (reference sequence). The DNA for the CDR3 is TGCAGTGCTAATAGCCTGCGTGGGGCCAACGTCCTGACTTTC. This encodes CSANSLRGANVLTF.

This clonotype was found a few times. V is TRBV7-9 and J is TRBJ2-5, with D perhaps matching TRBD2 (5 bases). CDR3 size: 14 residues. Germline CDR1 SEHNR, CDR2 FQNEAQ (reference sequence). Between the trimmed V and J ends, which lost 5 bases and 4 bases, there was a span of 14 bases. CDR3 amino acids: CASSAGKRRETQYF. The DNA of the CDR3 is TGTGCCAGCAGCGCCGGAAAGCGGCGAGAGACCCAGTACTTC.

The chain couples TRBV9 to TRBJ1-6, with D perhaps matching TRBD1 (5 bases). CDR3 length equals 13 residues. Trimming stripped 2 bases from V and 7 bases from J, with 7 bases between. The V gene's germline CDR1 is SGDLS and CDR2 YYNGEE. The DNA for the CDR3 is TGTGCCAGCAGCGTCCAGGGAAATTCACCCCTCCACTTT. Translating gives CASSVQGNSPLHF.

The chain uses TRBV7-9 and TRBJ2-5; 7 bases line up with TRBD2. J was trimmed by 3 bases and V by 5 bases; bases with no gene match: 9. The CDR3 is 15 residues long. The germline V gene encodes CDR1 SEHNR and CDR2 FQNEAQ (reference sequence). CDR3 sequence reads: CASSPWAGEEETQYF. Written as DNA, the CDR3 is TGTGCCAGCAGCCCCTGGGCGGGAGAGGAAGAGACCCAGTACTTC.

CDR3 DNA: TGTGCATCGGGTGGACCCACCGGGGAGCTGTTTTTT. Amino acids: CASGGPTGELFF. The chain is built from TRBV30 and TRBJ2-2; the D is unclear. The CDR3 covers 12 residues. Germline V gene data show CDR1 as GTSNPN and CDR2 as SVGIG (reference sequence). The entire variable domain, with the rest obtained from reference TRBV30 and TRBJ2-2, is as follows: SQTIHQWPATLVQPVGSPLSLECTVEGTSNPNLYWYRQAAGRGLQLLFYSVGIGQISSEVPQNLSASRPQDRQFILSSKKLLLSDSGFYLCASGGPTGELFFGEGSRLTVL.

This clonotype turned up a few times. V gene TRBV6-5 combines with J gene TRBJ1-2; weak D call: TRBD1 (6 bases). The V and J ends lost 2 bases and 0 bases respectively, with 13 bases between them. CDR3 size: 16 residues. CDR1 is MNHEY, CDR2 SVGAGI, per germline. CDR3 coding DNA: TGTGCCAGCAGTTACGGGACACCACGTGCTAACTATGGCTACACCTTC. It codes for CASSYGTPRANYGYTF.

This clonotype turned up a few times. The chain carries TRBV7-8 and TRBJ2-2, with D possibly being TRBD1 (5 bases). Trimming took 8 bases from V and 1 from J, leaving 17 bases between them. The CDR3 loop spans 16 amino acids. Germline V CDR1 and CDR2: SGHVS, FQNEAQ. CDR3 nucleotides: TGTGCCAGCTTAATCCAGGGCCGCCTGAACACCGGGGAGCTGTTTTTT. Residues: CASLIQGRLNTGELFF.

This chain joins TRBV29-1 and TRBJ2-2, with 8 bases matching TRBD1. Germline V gives CDR1 SQVTM, CDR2 ANQGSEA. Trimming cost V 7 bases and J 6 bases; bases outside gene matches: 7. The CDR3 runs to 13 residues. The CDR3 sequence: CSATGVVPGELFF. The DNA for the CDR3 is TGCAGCGCGACAGGGGTAGTACCCGGGGAGCTGTTTTTT.

This clonotype was observed a few times. The chain couples TRBV25-1 to TRBJ1-6; 8 bases are a match to TRBD1. The CDR3 spans 14 residues. The V gene end was trimmed by 6 bases and the J gene end by 9 bases; junction bases not matched to a gene: 7. Germline-derived CDR1 and CDR2 are MGHDK and SYGVNS. CDR3 loop: CASRYRGGGSPLHF. The CDR3 DNA reads as TGTGCCAGCAGATACAGGGGGGGAGGTTCACCCCTCCACTTT.

The rearrangement uses TRBV27 and TRBJ2-3; D is unclear. Per the germline V gene, CDR1 is MNHEY and CDR2 is SMNVEV (reference sequence). Trimming removed 0 bases at V and 2 bases at J, with 6 bases between. This CDR3 comprises 14 residues. CDR3 in amino acids: CASSLSGPTDTQYF. The DNA of the CDR3 is TGTGCCAGCAGTTTATCAGGGCCCACAGATACGCAGTATTTT.

Many counts were recorded for this clonotype. The rearrangement links TRBV6-1 to TRBJ2-7; D is possibly TRBD1 (6 bases). Trimming shortened V by 0 bases and J by 0 bases, and 12 bases separated the two germline ends. This CDR3 has 16 amino acids. Germline lookup yields CDR1 MNHNS and CDR2 SASEGT. CDR3 sequence (DNA): TGTGCCAGCAGTGAAGCGCTTCGGGACACCTCCTACGAGCAGTACTTC. This gives the protein CASSEALRDTSYEQYF.

The chain joins TRBV7-6 to TRBJ1-1; D gene unclear. V lost 1 base to trimming and J lost 11 bases, with 14 bases between them. CDR1 is SGHVS, CDR2 FNYEAQ, per germline. The CDR3 is made up of 13 amino acids. The CDR3 region is CASSLGHRRSAFF. The CDR3 coding sequence is TGTGCCAGCAGCTTAGGCCATAGGCGGTCGGCTTTCTTT.

This clonotype came up a few times. V gene TRBV7-9 combines with J gene TRBJ2-5, with 10 positions matching TRBD2. V lost 5 bases, J lost 2 bases, and 8 bases stayed unmatched. The CDR3 has 16 residues. Germline loops: CDR1 SEHNR, CDR2 FQNEAQ (reference sequence). For the CDR3, the DNA is TGTGCCAGCAGCGAGCCGACTAGCGGGTTGCAAGAGACCCAGTACTTC. This translates into CASSEPTSGLQETQYF.

The chain uses TRBV7-6 and TRBJ2-1; the D is unclear. Germline V gene data show CDR1 as SGHVS and CDR2 as FNYEAQ. This CDR3 spans 14 amino acids. Trimming shortened V by 7 bases and J by 6 bases, and 16 bases separated the two germline ends. The CDR3 DNA follows: TGTGCCAGCACCCTTACATGGGCCGGCAATGAGCAGTTCTTC. It encodes CASTLTWAGNEQFF.

This chain joins TRBV30 and TRBJ2-7, with TRBD2 matching 15 bases. Germline V gene lookup returns CDR1 GTSNPN and CDR2 SVGIG (reference sequence). V trimming: 3 bases; J trimming: 4 bases; junction bases outside the gene matches: 7. The CDR3 totals 16 residues. The CDR3 coding sequence is TGTGCCTGGAGCCGTGGGACTAGCGGGAGGCAGTACGAGCAGTACTTC. Amino acids: CAWSRGTSGRQYEQYF.

J is TRBJ2-7 and V is TRBV5-1, with 7 bases matching TRBD1. This CDR3 region has 15 residues. Trimming cost V 4 bases and J 4 bases; bases outside gene matches: 11. The germline V gene has CDR1 SGHRS and CDR2 YFSETQ. CDR3: CASSDPGTALYEQYF. CDR3 sequence (DNA): TGCGCCAGCAGCGACCCTGGGACAGCGCTTTACGAGCAGTACTTC.

This clonotype has ten or more counts. The rearrangement uses TRBV2 and TRBJ2-7, with 7 nucleotides matching TRBD2. Trimming cost V 5 bases and J 3 bases; bases outside gene matches: 4. CDR3 length equals 13 residues. Germline lookup yields CDR1 SNHLY and CDR2 FYNNEI. Here the CDR3 DNA reads TGTGCCAGCAGTAGGCTAGCGGACTACGAGCAGTACTTC. It codes for CASSRLADYEQYF.

This clonotype was seen more than once but under ten times. The rearrangement joins TRBV20-1 to TRBJ1-2, with D perhaps TRBD1 (5 bases). The length of the CDR3 is 13 residues. Trimming removed 6 bases at V and 8 bases at J, with 19 bases between. Germline V gene lookup returns CDR1 DFQATT and CDR2 SNEGSKA (reference sequence). The CDR3 sequence: CSAKRQGMGGYTF. The CDR3 DNA is TGCAGTGCGAAACGGCAGGGAATGGGCGGCTACACCTTC.

This chain connects TRBV3-1 to TRBJ2-1; no clear D gene. V was pared by 1 base and J by 9 bases, with 16 bases between. Germline V gene data show CDR1 as LGHDT and CDR2 as YNNKEL (reference sequence). CDR3 length: 15 amino acids. CDR3 coding DNA: TGTGCCAGCAGCCAAGTTGTGCACGCCGGCAGTGAGCAGTTCTTC. Protein sequence: CASSQVVHAGSEQFF.

The V and J genes are TRBV20-1 and TRBJ1-5, with 8 bases fitting TRBD1. V dropped 2 bases and J dropped 4; count of bases not matched to a gene: 7. CDR3 length: 15 residues. Germline V gives CDR1 DFQATT, CDR2 SNEGSKA (reference sequence). The CDR3 here is CSARPRTGLNQPQHF. The CDR3 nucleotides are TGCAGTGCTAGACCCCGGACAGGGTTGAATCAGCCCCAGCATTTT.

Turning to this clonotype: A much larger clonotype is one base distant, so this may be a read error. V usage is TRBV15 and J usage is TRBJ2-5; TRBD2 matches 11 bases. Germline lookup yields CDR1 LNHNV and CDR2 YYDKDF (reference sequence). The CDR3 contains 15 residues. For the CDR3, the DNA is TGTGCCACTCAGCATCCTCTAGCGGGAGGAGAGTCCCAGTACTTC. Amino acid sequence: CATQHPLAGGESQYF.

The V gene is TRBV4-2, the J gene TRBJ2-5; D gene unclear. Germline assignment: CDR1 LGHNA and CDR2 YNFKEQ. V dropped 0 bases and J dropped 6 bases, with 17 bases sitting between them. CDR3 length: 16 amino acids. This CDR3 is CASSQDYTAGRKTQYF. The CDR3 DNA is TGTGCCAGCAGCCAAGATTATACGGCAGGCCGAAAGACCCAGTACTTC.

The CDR3 region has the DNA TGTGCCAGCAGCTCCCCCACAGGTTCCCCGCTTTGGAACACTGAAGCTTTCTTT. This gives the protein CASSSPTGSPLWNTEAFF. V is TRBV11-1 and J is TRBJ1-1; TRBD1 might be the D (5 bases). The CDR3 has 18 amino acids. Germline V gene lookup returns CDR1 SGHAT and CDR2 FQDESV (reference sequence). The V end was cut by 4 bases, the J end by 1 base, with 22 bases between.

This sequence joins TRBV11-3 and TRBJ2-4; perhaps TRBD2 as D (6 bases). Germline values: CDR1 SGHNT, CDR2 YENEEA. CDR3 size: 15 residues. Trimming took 5 bases from V and 6 from J, leaving 17 bases between them. The CDR3 DNA follows: TGTGCCAGCAGCCCGACGGAGGGTCGGGGAAACATTCAGTACTTC. Its translation is CASSPTEGRGNIQYF. The whole variable domain, filled in from reference TRBV11-3 and TRBJ2-4, reads EAGVVQSPRYKIIEKKQPVAFWCNPISGHNTLYWYLQNLGQGPELLIRYENEEAVDDSQLPKDRFSAERLKGVDSTLKIQPAELGDSAVYLCASSPTEGRGNIQYFGAGTRLSVL.

This clonotype was seen ten or more times. This chain links TRBV24-1 with TRBJ2-1; D perhaps matches TRBD2 (6 bases). With 2 bases removed from V and 4 bases from J, the gap between germline ends came to 11 bases. This CDR3 has 15 amino acids. Germline loops: CDR1 KGHDR, CDR2 SFDVKD. CDR3 nucleotide sequence: TGTGCCACCAGTGATTCCTCCGGGAGATACAATGAGCAGTTCTTC. Translation gives CATSDSSGRYNEQFF.

This rearrangement joins TRBV2 to TRBJ2-4; D unclear. V gave up 4 bases and J gave up 9 bases, with 16 bases separating them. The length of the CDR3 is 14 residues. Germline CDR1 SNHLY, CDR2 FYNNEI. For the CDR3, the DNA is TGTGCCAGCAGTGCCGACCTAGGGATAGGCATTCAGTACTTC. Amino acids: CASSADLGIGIQYF.

The chain employs TRBV10-3 and TRBJ2-3, with 8 bases matching TRBD2. CDR1 is ENHRY, CDR2 SYGVKD, per germline. This CDR3 is 13 amino acids long. The junction had 4 bases not matched to a gene; V was cut back by 9 bases and J by 2 bases. As DNA, the CDR3 is TGTGCCATACGGGAGGGGTACACAGATACGCAGTATTTT. Translated: CAIREGYTDTQYF.